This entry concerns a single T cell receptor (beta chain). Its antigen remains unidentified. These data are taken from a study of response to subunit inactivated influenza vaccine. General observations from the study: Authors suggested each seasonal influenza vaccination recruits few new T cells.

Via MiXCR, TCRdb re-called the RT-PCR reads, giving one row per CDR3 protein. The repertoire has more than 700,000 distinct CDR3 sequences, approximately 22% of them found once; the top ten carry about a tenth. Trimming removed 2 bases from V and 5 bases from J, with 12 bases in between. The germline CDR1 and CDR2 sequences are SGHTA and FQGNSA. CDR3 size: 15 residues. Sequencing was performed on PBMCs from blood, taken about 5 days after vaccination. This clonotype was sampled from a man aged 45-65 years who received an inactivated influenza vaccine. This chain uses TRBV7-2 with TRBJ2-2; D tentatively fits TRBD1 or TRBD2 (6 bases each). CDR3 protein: CASSLRGGGTGELFF. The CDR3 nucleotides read TGTGCCAGCAGCTTAAGAGGGGGAGGTACCGGGGAGCTGTTTTTT.